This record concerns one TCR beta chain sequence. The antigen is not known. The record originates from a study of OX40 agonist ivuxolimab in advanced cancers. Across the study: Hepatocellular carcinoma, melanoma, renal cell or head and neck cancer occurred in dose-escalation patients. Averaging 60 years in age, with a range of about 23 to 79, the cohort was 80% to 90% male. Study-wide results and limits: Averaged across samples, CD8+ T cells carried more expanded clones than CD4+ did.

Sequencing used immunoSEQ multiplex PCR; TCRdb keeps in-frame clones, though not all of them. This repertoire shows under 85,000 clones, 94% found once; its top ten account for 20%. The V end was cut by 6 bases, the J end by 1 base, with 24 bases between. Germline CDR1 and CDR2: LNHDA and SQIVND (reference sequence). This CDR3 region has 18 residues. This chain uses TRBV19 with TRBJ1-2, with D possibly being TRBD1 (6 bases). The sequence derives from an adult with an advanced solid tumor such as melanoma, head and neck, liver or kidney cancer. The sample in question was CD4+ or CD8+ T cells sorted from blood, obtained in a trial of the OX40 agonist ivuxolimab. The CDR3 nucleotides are TGTGCCAGTAGCGCTGAAAGGGGGAGACAGTGGGGTAACTATGGCTACACCTTC. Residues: CASSAERGRQWGNYGYTF.